A single sample gave rise to the 20 T cell receptor beta chains below, sequenced in a study of cytomegalovirus exposure and HLA in healthy donors. PCR involved 60 Vbeta and 13 Jbeta primers. The method was immunoSEQ multiplex PCR; TCRdb's version includes in-frame clones alone and lacks a portion of them. The sample records more than 80,000 clones, over 70% being singletons. Sequenced input: PBMCs. The receptors come from a girl aged 2 to 9 in good health and CMV-seropositive.

This chain uses TRBV2 with TRBJ2-5, with 10 bases matching TRBD2. Losses at the gene ends were 3 bases for V and 5 bases for J; bases not matched to a gene: 6. Per the germline V gene, CDR1 is SNHLY and CDR2 is FYNNEI. This CDR3 spans 15 amino acids. This chain's CDR3 is CASSDASGSWETQYF. CDR3 nucleotide sequence: TGTGCCAGCAGTGATGCTAGCGGGAGTTGGGAGACCCAGTACTTC.

This chain joins TRBV4-3 and TRBJ2-7; 8 nucleotides match TRBD1. The V gene end was trimmed by 1 base and the J gene end by 4 bases; junction bases not matched to a gene: 3. This CDR3 is built from 14 residues. Germline V CDR1 and CDR2: LGHNA, YSLEER. CDR3 sequence (DNA): TGCGCCAGCAGCCAAGGACAGGGGTGGTACGAGCAGTACTTC. This gives the protein CASSQGQGWYEQYF.

This chain connects TRBV6-5 to TRBJ1-1, with D unclear. Trimming cost V 2 bases and J 5 bases, with 6 bases left between them. The CDR3 spans 12 residues. Germline CDR1 and CDR2: MNHEY and SVGAGI. CDR3 region: CASSYGRTEAFF. The CDR3 region has the DNA TGTGCCAGCAGTTACGGCAGGACTGAAGCTTTCTTT.

The chain combines TRBV6-5 with TRBJ2-2; 8 positions match TRBD1. Germline loops: CDR1 MNHEY, CDR2 SVGAGI. CDR3 length equals 14 residues. J was trimmed by 6 bases and V by 6 bases; bases with no gene match: 6. CDR3 residues: CASRRQGSPGELFF. Here the CDR3 DNA reads TGTGCCAGCAGAAGACAGGGGTCCCCCGGGGAGCTGTTTTTT.

This chain connects TRBV5-4 to TRBJ2-7; D is perhaps TRBD2 (5 bases). V was trimmed by 4 bases and J by 4 bases, leaving 15 bases between them. This CDR3 has 14 amino acids. Germline CDR1 reads SGHNT; CDR2 reads YYREEE (reference sequence). This CDR3 is CASSPRAGDYEQYF. The CDR3 region has the DNA TGTGCCAGCAGCCCTCGGGCCGGGGATTACGAGCAGTACTTC.

This chain joins TRBV6-5 and TRBJ2-5, with D maybe TRBD2 (6 bases). This CDR3 contains 14 residues. V was pared by 2 bases and J by 4 bases, with 11 bases between. Germline V gene lookup returns CDR1 MNHEY and CDR2 SVGAGI. The CDR3 is CASSYGDLIETQYF. The DNA for the CDR3 is TGTGCCAGCAGTTACGGGGACTTGATAGAGACCCAGTACTTC.

This clone has just one count. The V call is TRBV10-3, the J call TRBJ2-7, with TRBD2 as a possible D gene (5 bases). This CDR3 has 12 amino acids. V lost 1 base to trimming and J lost 6 bases, with 7 bases between them. The germline gives CDR1 ENHRY, CDR2 SYGVKD. The CDR3 DNA is TGTGCCATCAGTGAGTATGGACTCGAGCAGTACTTC. Its translation is CAISEYGLEQYF.

The gene calls are TRBV6-5 and TRBJ2-1, with D unresolved. This CDR3 comprises 14 residues. V was clipped by 3 bases and J by 1 base, with 7 bases between them. CDR1 is MNHEY, CDR2 SVGAGI, per germline. This CDR3 reads CASSYGQSYNEQFF. The DNA of the CDR3 is TGTGCCAGCAGTTATGGGCAGTCCTACAATGAGCAGTTCTTC.

This chain uses TRBV4-2 with TRBJ1-3; 9 positions agree with TRBD1. There are 16 residues in the CDR3. Losses at the gene ends were 0 bases for V and 4 bases for J; bases not matched to a gene: 4. Looked up from germline, CDR1 is LGHNA and CDR2 is YNFKEQ. The CDR3 loop is CASSQEGQGRGNTIYF. In DNA, the CDR3 is TGTGCCAGCAGCCAAGAAGGACAGGGGCGAGGAAACACCATATATTTT.

Turning to this clone: One junction end does not reproduce the germline sequence, and a read error may be involved. CDR3 in DNA: TGTTCCAGCGGGGGAGGGACGGACTATGGCTACACCTTC. Translated, it gives CSSGGGTDYGYTF. The chain recombines TRBV7-9 with TRBJ1-2; D perhaps matches TRBD1 (5 bases). Germline values: CDR1 SEHNR, CDR2 FQNEAQ (reference sequence). The CDR3 loop spans 13 amino acids.

The chain uses TRBV27 and TRBJ1-2, with TRBD1 matching over 9 bases. Looked up from germline, CDR1 is MNHEY and CDR2 is SMNVEV (reference sequence). The V segment lost 7 bases and the J segment 6 bases; nucleotides outside the gene matches: 15. The CDR3 is made up of 16 amino acids. The CDR3 sequence: CASKWSQGAGENGYTF. The CDR3 region has the DNA TGTGCCAGCAAGTGGTCACAGGGGGCGGGGGAAAATGGCTACACCTTC.

V usage is TRBV29-1 and J usage is TRBJ2-7; 11 nucleotides agree with TRBD2. There are 10 residues in the CDR3. The germline gives CDR1 SQVTM, CDR2 ANQGSEA. The J segment lost 8 bases and the V segment lost 7 bases, leaving 1 base of the junction unmatched. DNA of the CDR3: TGCAGCGGACTAGCGGGAAAGCAGTACTTC. This translates into CSGLAGKQYF.

The chain has TRBV4-3 and TRBJ2-2, with D perhaps matching TRBD2 (6 bases). Trimming cost V 4 bases and J 7 bases, with 16 bases left between them. CDR1 and CDR2 (germline): LGHNA, YSLEER. The CDR3 runs to 15 residues. CDR3 in DNA: TGCGCCAGCAGCCCCCTCTCGGGAGTAAACGGGGAGCTGTTTTTT. Protein product: CASSPLSGVNGELFF.

The chain has TRBV28 and TRBJ2-7; 9 positions match TRBD2. V shed 6 bases and J 4 bases; nucleotides not matched to a gene: 16. Germline CDR1 is MDHEN and CDR2 is SYDVKM. This CDR3 comprises 17 residues. The CDR3 protein is CASSPQKGVTSGYEQYF. CDR3 nucleotides: TGTGCCAGCAGCCCTCAGAAGGGGGTGACTAGCGGATACGAGCAGTACTTC.

The chain uses TRBV14 and TRBJ1-2; the D gene is possibly TRBD1 (5 bases). This CDR3 comprises 14 residues. Trimming took off 3 bases at V and 8 bases at J, with 16 bases between the two ends. The V gene's germline CDR1 is SGHDN and CDR2 FVKESK. For the CDR3, the DNA is TGTGCCAGCAGCCAGATTCCCAGGGTATCGGGCTACACCTTC. As protein: CASSQIPRVSGYTF. The whole variable domain, filled in from reference TRBV14 and TRBJ1-2, reads EAGVTQFPSHSVIEKGQTVTLRCDPISGHDNLYWYRRVMGKEIKFLLHFVKESKQDESGMPNNRFLAERTGGTYSTLKVQPAELEDSGVYFCASSQIPRVSGYTFGSGTRLTVV.

This clone was observed a single time. The chain has TRBV5-1 and TRBJ1-2; TRBD1 matches at 8 bases. After removal of 3 bases from V and 4 bases from J, the junction contained 5 bases not matched to a gene. From germline, CDR1 is SGHRS and CDR2 YFSETQ. This CDR3 has 14 residues. CDR3 protein: CASSYQTGAYGYTF. CDR3 nucleotides: TGCGCCAGCAGCTACCAGACAGGGGCCTATGGCTACACCTTC.

The chain joins TRBV28 to TRBJ2-2, with D unresolved. Germline V CDR1 and CDR2: MDHEN, SYDVKM. Deletions cut 3 bases from V and 2 bases from J, with 4 bases between. The CDR3 loop spans 13 amino acids. The CDR3 nucleotides are TGTGCCAGCAGTTTTCGTAACACCGGGGAGCTGTTTTTT. Amino acid sequence: CASSFRNTGELFF.

The chain joins TRBV13 to TRBJ1-1; the D is unclear. Germline values: CDR1 PRHDT, CDR2 FYEKMQ (reference sequence). This CDR3 has 13 amino acids. Trimming cost V 3 bases and J 0 bases, with 5 bases left between them. The CDR3 sequence: CASSLQMNTEAFF. CDR3 coding DNA: TGTGCCAGCAGCTTGCAGATGAACACTGAAGCTTTCTTT.

V gene TRBV28 combines with J gene TRBJ1-1; unclear D gene. CDR3 length: 14 amino acids. The V gene's germline CDR1 is MDHEN and CDR2 SYDVKM. The ends were cut back, 0 bases at V and 1 base at J, with 6 bases in the middle. This CDR3 is CASSLWAANTEAFF. CDR3 nucleotides: TGTGCCAGCAGTTTATGGGCGGCGAACACTGAAGCTTTCTTT.

The rearrangement joins TRBV7-2 to TRBJ2-7; 7 positions match TRBD2. V lost 5 bases and J lost 6; bases outside the gene matches: 7. CDR1 is SGHTA, CDR2 FQGNSA, per germline. The CDR3 length is 13 residues. As DNA, the CDR3 is TGTGCCAGCAGCCGGGAGGTGCGGGTCGAGCAGTACTTC. This codes for CASSREVRVEQYF.